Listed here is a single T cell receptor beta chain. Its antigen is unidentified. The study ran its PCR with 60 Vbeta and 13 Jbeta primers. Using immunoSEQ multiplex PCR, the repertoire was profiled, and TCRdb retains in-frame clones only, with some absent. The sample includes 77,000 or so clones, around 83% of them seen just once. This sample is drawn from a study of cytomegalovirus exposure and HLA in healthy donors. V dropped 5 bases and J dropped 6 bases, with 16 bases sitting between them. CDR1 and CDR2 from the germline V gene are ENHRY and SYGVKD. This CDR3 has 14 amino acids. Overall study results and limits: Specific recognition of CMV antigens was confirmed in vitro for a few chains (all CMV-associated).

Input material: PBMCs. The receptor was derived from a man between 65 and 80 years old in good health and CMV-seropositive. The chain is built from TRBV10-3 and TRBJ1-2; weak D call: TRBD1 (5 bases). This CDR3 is CAISQDKVINGYTF. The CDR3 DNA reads TGTGCCATCAGTCAGGACAAGGTCATTAATGGCTACACCTTC.